One T cell receptor (beta chain) is described in this entry. Using immunoSEQ multiplex PCR, the repertoire was profiled, and TCRdb retains in-frame clones only, with some absent. The profile shows 120,000 to 150,000 clones, under 95% of them singletons. The data are from a study of cytotoxic CD8 clonotypes in ibrutinib-treated CLL. This CDR3 contains 12 residues. Trimming removed 11 bases at V and 4 bases at J, with 15 bases between. Per germline, CDR1 MDHEN and CDR2 SYDVKM. Sequenced material: PBMCs, taken after 12 months of ibrutinib treatment. The receptor was derived from a human donor with chronic lymphocytic leukemia. The genes are TRBV28 and TRBJ2-7, with D perhaps TRBD1 (6 bases). CDR3 bases: TGTGCCTCCCAGGGGACCATTTACGAGCAGTACTTC. It specifies CASQGTIYEQYF.